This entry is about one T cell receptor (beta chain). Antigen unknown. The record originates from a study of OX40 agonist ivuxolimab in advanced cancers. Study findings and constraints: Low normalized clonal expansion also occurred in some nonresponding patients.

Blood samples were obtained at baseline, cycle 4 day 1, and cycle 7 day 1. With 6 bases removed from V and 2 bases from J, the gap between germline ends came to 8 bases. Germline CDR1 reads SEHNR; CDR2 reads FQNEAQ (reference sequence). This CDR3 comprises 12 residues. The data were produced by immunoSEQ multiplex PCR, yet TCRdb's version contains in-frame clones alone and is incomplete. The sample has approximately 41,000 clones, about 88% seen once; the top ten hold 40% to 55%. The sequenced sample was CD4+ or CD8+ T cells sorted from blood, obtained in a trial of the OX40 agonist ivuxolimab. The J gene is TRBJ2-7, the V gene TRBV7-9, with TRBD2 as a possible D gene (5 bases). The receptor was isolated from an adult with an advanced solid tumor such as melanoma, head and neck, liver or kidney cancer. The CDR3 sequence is CASRSGTYEQYF. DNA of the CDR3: TGTGCCAGCAGGTCCGGGACCTACGAGCAGTACTTC.